The 14 T cell receptor beta chains given below trace back to one sample, sequenced in a study of shared clonotypes between healthy human individuals. CD8 cells regarded as naive lacked CD45RO, were positively chosen for CCR7, and omitted terminally differentiated effector memory CD45RA+ cells. Here immunoSEQ multiplex PCR was the method, and the copy in TCRdb shows in-frame clones only, minus some. The sample carries roughly 1,800,000 clones, roughly 94% recorded once. The sample consisted of naive CD8+ T cells sorted from blood. These receptors originate from a man aged 18 to 35 in good health.

This chain uses TRBV5-1 with TRBJ2-7, with a weak D call TRBD2 (6 bases). The germline CDR1 and CDR2 sequences are SGHRS and YFSETQ. Trimming cost V 2 bases and J 0 bases, with 9 bases left between them. This CDR3 is 14 amino acids long. The CDR3, as DNA: TGCGCCAGCAGCTTTAGCGGCACCTCCTACGAGCAGTACTTC. Its protein is CASSFSGTSYEQYF. Based on the CDR3 plus reference TRBV5-1 and TRBJ2-7, the full variable domain is KAGVTQTPRYLIKTRGQQVTLSCSPISGHRSVSWYQQTPGQGLQFLFEYFSETQRNKGNFPGRFSGRQFSNSRSEMNVSTLELGDSALYLCASSFSGTSYEQYFGPGTRLTVT.

This rearrangement joins TRBV23-1 to TRBJ1-5; weak D call: TRBD1 (6 bases). TRBV23-1 falls under the ORF class, with uncertain function. Trimming left V 5 bases short and J 3 bases short, with 17 bases between. This CDR3 spans 16 amino acids. CDR3 residues: CASSGGLKYTNQPQHF. CDR3 coding DNA: TGCGCCAGCAGTGGGGGCCTCAAATATACCAATCAGCCCCAGCATTTT.

This sequence joins TRBV4-1 and TRBJ1-6; the D gene is possibly TRBD1 (6 bases). CDR3 length: 15 amino acids. Trimming took off 3 bases at V and 10 bases at J, with 16 bases between the two ends. Per germline, CDR1 MGHRA and CDR2 YSYEKL. The CDR3 protein is CASSQERGAKSPLHF. The CDR3 coding sequence is TGCGCCAGCAGCCAGGAGAGGGGGGCTAAGTCACCCCTCCACTTT.

V gene TRBV10-3 combines with J gene TRBJ1-1; D is unresolved. V was cut by 3 bases and J by 1 base, with 12 bases left in between. The CDR3 has 15 residues. CDR1 and CDR2 (germline): ENHRY, SYGVKD. This CDR3 is CAISDASLENTEAFF. CDR3 bases: TGTGCCATCAGTGACGCAAGCCTAGAGAACACTGAAGCTTTCTTT.

The V gene is TRBV6-6, the J gene TRBJ2-1; the match to TRBD2 covers 10 bases. After removal of 5 bases from V and 7 bases from J, the junction contained 8 bases not matched to a gene. The CDR3 is 15 amino acids. CDR1 is MNHNY, CDR2 SVGAGI, per germline (reference sequence). This chain's CDR3 is CASSILAGLLNEQFF. Here the CDR3 DNA reads TGTGCCAGCAGTATACTAGCGGGGTTACTGAATGAGCAGTTCTTC.

CDR3 in amino acids: CASSSIGAGGGETQYF. The CDR3 nucleotides are TGTGCCAGCAGTTCCATCGGGGCAGGAGGTGGAGAGACCCAGTACTTC. The J gene is TRBJ2-5, the V gene TRBV27; D tentatively fits TRBD1 or TRBD2 (5 bases each). CDR3 length: 16 residues. The germline V and J ends were trimmed by 4 bases and 4 bases, with 19 bases remaining between them. The germline CDR1 and CDR2 sequences are MNHEY and SMNVEV (reference sequence).

Points on this clone: Within the sample, other DNA sequences also encode this same CDR3. The gene calls are TRBV5-1 and TRBJ1-6; D gene ambiguous. In germline, CDR1 is SGHRS, CDR2 YFSETQ. Trimming pared 1 base from V and 0 bases from J, leaving 8 bases between. The CDR3 runs 16 residues. CDR3 loop: CASSLTESSYNSPLHF. The CDR3 nucleotides are TGCGCCAGCAGCTTGACCGAGAGCTCCTATAATTCACCCCTCCACTTT.

The chain employs TRBV5-1 and TRBJ2-5; D perhaps matches TRBD2 (7 bases). There are 16 residues in the CDR3. The ends were cut back, 1 base at V and 5 bases at J, with 18 bases in the middle. Germline V lookup: CDR1 SGHRS, CDR2 YFSETQ. The CDR3 reads CASSLLEAGARETQYF. Here the CDR3 DNA reads TGCGCCAGCAGCTTGTTGGAGGCGGGGGCGCGGGAGACCCAGTACTTC. Based on the CDR3 plus reference TRBV5-1 and TRBJ2-5, the full variable domain is KAGVTQTPRYLIKTRGQQVTLSCSPISGHRSVSWYQQTPGQGLQFLFEYFSETQRNKGNFPGRFSGRQFSNSRSEMNVSTLELGDSALYLCASSLLEAGARETQYFGPGTRLLVL.

As to this clone: This sample includes further DNA sequences coding for the same CDR3. The chain is built from TRBV4-1 and TRBJ2-7; no firm D call. Deletions cut 4 bases from V and 0 bases from J, with 7 bases between. CDR1 MGHRA and CDR2 YSYEKL come from the germline V gene. The CDR3 runs 13 residues. In nucleotides, the CDR3 is TGCGCCAGCAGCCCCTCGGGCTCCTACGAGCAGTACTTC. As protein: CASSPSGSYEQYF.

This chain links TRBV5-6 with TRBJ1-6, with D uncertain. CDR3 size: 15 residues. Germline V gene sequence: CDR1 SGHDT, CDR2 YYEEEE. Trimming cost V 0 bases and J 5 bases, with 9 bases left between them. CDR3 sequence reads: CASSLGQANNSPLHF. For the CDR3, the DNA is TGTGCCAGCAGCTTGGGTCAGGCCAATAATTCACCCCTCCACTTT. The full variable domain, in which reference TRBV5-6 and TRBJ1-6 provide the parts outside the CDR3, is DAGVTQSPTHLIKTRGQQVTLRCSPKSGHDTVSWYQQALGQGPQFIFQYYEEEERQRGNFPDRFSGHQFPNYSSELNVNALLLGDSALYLCASSLGQANNSPLHFGNGTRLTVT.

This clone was seen only once. This sequence joins TRBV28 and TRBJ2-4; D is perhaps TRBD2 (5 bases). Germline V CDR1 and CDR2: MDHEN, SYDVKM. Trimming cost V 5 bases and J 0 bases, with 14 bases left between them. This CDR3 is 16 amino acids long. This CDR3 reads CASSPQDLLAKNIQYF. The CDR3 DNA reads TGTGCCAGCAGTCCCCAGGACTTACTAGCCAAAAACATTCAGTACTTC.

The chain couples TRBV6-5 to TRBJ1-5; D ambiguous. The CDR3 covers 15 residues. Deletions cut 8 bases from V and 2 bases from J, with 16 bases between. CDR1 MNHEY and CDR2 SVGAGI come from the germline V gene. The CDR3 DNA reads TGTGCCAGCGGCTCGAGGGCACTAGGCAATCAGCCCCAGCATTTT. As protein: CASGSRALGNQPQHF.

This chain joins TRBV16 and TRBJ2-2; the D is unclear. The CDR3 has 16 residues. CDR1 is KGHSY and CDR2 is FQNENV in the germline V gene. Trimming pared 6 bases from V and 5 bases from J, leaving 19 bases between. CDR3 DNA sequence: TGTGCCAGCAGTCATTGGGGATCTCCGGCGACCGGGGAGCTGTTTTTT. Encoded protein: CASSHWGSPATGELFF.

The chain is built from TRBV4-1 and TRBJ2-1; 14 nucleotides agree with TRBD2. Germline V gene sequence: CDR1 MGHRA, CDR2 YSYEKL. V dropped 6 bases and J dropped 6; count of bases not matched to a gene: 7. The CDR3 totals 16 residues. The CDR3 protein is CASRERLAGGLNEQFF. The CDR3 region has the DNA TGCGCCAGCAGAGAGAGACTAGCGGGAGGGCTCAATGAGCAGTTCTTC.